This T cell receptor (beta chain) was obtained from a study of T cell repertoires in cytomegalovirus infection. The wider study: An indication of both CMV infection and matching HLA type came from public TCR beta signatures.

General observations from the study: Totalled public TCR beta family frequency picked out people who carried CMV plus the relevant HLA. In two of eight donors, the top clonotype was HLA-C-restricted CMV-specific.

One entry per CDR3 protein, called by TCRdb with MiXCR from the reads. Of 350,000 to 500,000 distinct CDR3 sequences listed, about a third are singletons. As to this clonotype: Its antigen is still unknown. No conserved phenylalanine or tryptophan is present at the end of the CDR3, so a read error is the likely explanation.

The length of the CDR3 is 18 residues. Trimming at V came to 0 bases and at J to 0 bases, leaving 6 bases not matched to a gene. Germline lookup yields CDR1 SGHVS and CDR2 FNYEAQ. Sequencing was done on a sample of PBMCs. This chain joins TRBV7-6 and TRBJ2-1; 9 nucleotides agree with TRBD2. This receptor was taken from a human donor in good health (CMV status not recorded). Some clones in this sample may be carry-over from other donors' samples. The CDR3 loop reads CASSLASVAGASYNEQFL. CDR3 DNA sequence: TGTGCCAGCAGCTTAGCGTCAGTAGCGGGGGCCTCCTACAATGAGCAGTTCTTA.